This T cell receptor (beta chain) was found in a study of blood T cell repertoires in COVID-19. Across the study: Acute-phase and convalescent COVID-19 samples originated in the United States, Italy and Spain. T cells, B-cell-depleted T cells, or PBMCs supplied cDNA or gDNA.

In the original workflow: Amplification of reference gene primers provided the estimated nucleated cell counts. Some clones are missing from TCRdb's copy, which holds only in-frame ones; the method was immunoSEQ multiplex PCR. The V and J calls and clone size come from that table; D and trimming were worked out from the DNA. Of 150,000 to 200,000 clones listed, 86% are singletons. V lost 2 bases and J lost 8, with 8 bases in between. The CDR3 totals 13 residues. Germline V gene sequence: CDR1 SGHKS, CDR2 YYEKEE (reference sequence). This clonotype was obtained from a woman in her seventies with acute or convalescent COVID-19. This chain connects TRBV5-5 to TRBJ1-6; D ambiguous. The sequencing input was peripheral blood. The CDR3 DNA reads as TGTGCCAGCAGCTTAATACGGGATTCACCCCTCCACTTT. It yields the protein CASSLIRDSPLHF. Together with reference TRBV5-5 and TRBJ1-6, the CDR3 gives the full variable domain: DAGVTQSPTHLIKTRGQQVTLRCSPISGHKSVSWYQQVLGQGPQFIFQYYEKEERGRGNFPDRFSARQFPNYSSELNVNALLLGDSALYLCASSLIRDSPLHFGNGTRLTVT.